This TCR beta chain comes out of a study of T cells in Graves' hyperthyroidism and ophthalmopathy. There are 12 residues in the CDR3. Germline CDR1 and CDR2: MNHEY and SMNVEV (reference sequence). The V and J ends lost 2 bases and 14 bases respectively, with 10 bases between them. Isolation of PBMCs was performed on 8.5 to 10 ml fresh peripheral blood. Amplified TCR beta CDR3 regions derived from RNA transcripts. TCR CDR3 underwent first-round RT-PCR with the HTBI primer set. TCRdb re-derived calls from the multiplex PCR reads in MiXCR, one entry per CDR3 protein. The sample comprises hundreds of thousands of distinct CDR3 sequences, roughly a sixth of which are singletons, and roughly 15% rests with the top ten.

The chain recombines TRBV27 with TRBJ1-6; D uncertain. The clonotype originates from a woman between 18 and 29 years old with Graves' ophthalmopathy. Sequencing was performed on blood. For the CDR3, the DNA is TGTGCCAGCAGTTTAGAATACTCGGCCCTCCACTTT. This gives the protein CASSLEYSALHF.